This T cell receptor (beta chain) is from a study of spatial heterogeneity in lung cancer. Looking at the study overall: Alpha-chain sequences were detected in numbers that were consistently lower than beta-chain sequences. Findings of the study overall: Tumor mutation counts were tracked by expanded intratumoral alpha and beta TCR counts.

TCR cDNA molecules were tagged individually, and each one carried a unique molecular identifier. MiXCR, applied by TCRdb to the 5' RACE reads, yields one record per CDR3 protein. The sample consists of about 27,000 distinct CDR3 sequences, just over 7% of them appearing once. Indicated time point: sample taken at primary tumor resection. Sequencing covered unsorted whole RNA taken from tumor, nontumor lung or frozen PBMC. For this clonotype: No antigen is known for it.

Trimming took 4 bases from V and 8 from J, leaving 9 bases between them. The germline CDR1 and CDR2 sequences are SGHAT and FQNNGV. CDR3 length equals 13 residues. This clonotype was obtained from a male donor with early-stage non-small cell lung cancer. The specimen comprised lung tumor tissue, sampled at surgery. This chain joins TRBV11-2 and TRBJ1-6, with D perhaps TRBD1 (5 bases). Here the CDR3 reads CASSSLTDSPLHF. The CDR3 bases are TGTGCCAGCAGCTCCCTGACAGATTCACCCCTCCACTTT.